Included here is one TCR beta chain sequence, with context. Its antigen is still unknown. No base-level quality is on record; no much larger clone is a single base apart. These data are taken from a study of blood T cell repertoires in COVID-19 (TCRdb year 2020). The study in broad terms: The collaborator samples originated in the United States, Italy and Spain and spanned the acute and convalescent phases of COVID-19. The samples were drawn from the first 160 participants of the ongoing ImmuneRACE study and from roughly 1,300 subjects provided by 6 global collaborators. Nearly every sample came with metadata listing a de-identified subject ID, COVID-19 status, age in years and sex. The dataset comprised deeply sampled blood TCRbeta repertoires from subjects exposed to, actively infected with, or recovered from COVID-19. The material from the prospective study consisted of cDNA or gDNA derived from T cells, B-cell-depleted T cells, or PBMCs. The repertoires were released in a freely available public database meant as a resource for research on the immune response to SARS-CoV-2. Where available, HLA class I and class II types were taken from metadata supplied by the sample provider and were not determined by assay-based typing. Overall study outcomes, separate from this receptor: Clinical and demographic metadata were provided uncurated, with the amount varying by source and participant.

V loses 1 base of germline sequence and J loses 5 bases, and the interval between the two ends is 11 bases. Per the germline V gene (reference sequence), MNHEY is the CDR1 and SMNVEV is the CDR2. Reading from cysteine to phenylalanine, the CDR3 counts 14 amino acids. Only the CDR3 DNA is retained, 42 bases long and in frame from the first base. The immunoSEQ Assay, a bias-controlled multiplex PCR, was used to amplify TCRbeta CDR3 regions from genomic DNA. The published analysis was carried out like this. The number of nucleated cells in each sample was estimated by amplification of reference gene primers within the assay. Sequence reads were collapsed and filtered to measure the absolute abundance of every unique TCRbeta CDR3 rearrangement. For each sample, productive Simpson clonality was calculated as the square root of Simpson's diversity index over productive rearrangements. This is the immuneACCESS table as TCRdb keeps it, with only in-frame sequences that have V and J called. A part of the clones is gone; compared with another copy, unresolved V genes explain less than half, and the rest is unexplained. V and J calls and clone size come straight from that table; D and trimming were deduced from the DNA. Present in this sample are about 220,000 clones, 86% of which were seen just once. The top ten clonotypes cover over 2% of the sample.

Samples from volunteer blood donors who had recovered from COVID-19 were contributed by a second Seattle source. Whole blood was collected in K2EDTA tubes by collaborating institutions according to the institutions' own protocols. For TCRbeta analysis, collaborators shipped samples in one of three forms: frozen whole blood, isolated PBMCs, or DNA extracted from either of those sample types. This receptor was obtained from a man aged 30 to 39 who had recovered from COVID-19. The specimen sequenced was peripheral blood. The chain couples TRBV27 to TRBJ1-2; TRBD1 is a weak D gene call, 5 bases matching. CDR3 sequence: CASSLYTGHYGYTF. The sequenced DNA is TGTGCCAGCAGTTTATATACAGGCCATTATGGCTACACCTTC.